The present TCR beta chain was sequenced within a study of shared clonotypes between healthy human individuals (dated by TCRdb to 2020 to 2022). Background on the whole study: Three men and two women, aged 18 to 49 years, made up the cohort. Per donor, three plates each were used for CD4 naive and CD4 memory, two for CD8 naive, and one for CD8 memory. Blood TCR repertoires of about five healthy adults were deeply sequenced to estimate repertoire size and the extent of clonotype sharing between individuals. Leukapheresis yielded between about 0.8 and 8.9 billion PBMCs per donor. To increase sequencing depth and limit assay-specific biases, TCR repertoire library preparation and sequencing were carried out by different laboratories using diverse techniques. General study outcomes and caveats: Pairwise subsampling indicated that sequencing depth was expected to affect the degree of clonotype sharing among donors. When several donors were compared, the shared fraction of clonotypes was 5% to 6.5% for naive CD4, roughly 3.4% for naive CD8, more than 2% for memory CD4, and less than 0.5% for memory CD8. Incomplete sequencing was indicated by rarefaction of sorted-subset datasets, despite the large sequencing depth. Estimated clonotype richness was generally larger for naive than for memory subsets. Higher generation probabilities were observed for clonotypes shared by all four sorted-subset donors than for non-shared clonotypes. The small number of donors limited the genetic and exposure-history diversity represented. Sampling was restricted to blood, and TCR repertoires in tissue are likely to differ from TCR repertoires in blood.

TCR CDR3 regions were amplified from genomic DNA by multiplex PCR using the deep immunoSEQ assay. Extracted genomic DNA from each cell subset was distributed evenly across all wells of several immunoSEQ 96-well plates, and each plate was treated as a replicate. For sorted subsets, around 0.2 ug of genomic DNA, equivalent to some 30,000 T cell genomes, went into each replicate PCR. The purified libraries were quantified using a Qubit 3.0 fluorometer, sized with a Bioanalyzer 2100, and then quantified again using the KAPA Library Quantification kit. Every immunoSEQ 96-well plate was sequenced on a separate single-read 150-cycle Illumina NextSeq 550 flow cell. The paper's processing steps were these. Because the immunoSEQ output included only junctional sequences and no quality scores, the filtering could not be the same as the filtering used for full-length reads. Sequences were annotated with PyIR, a Python wrapper for IgBLAST v1.9, and V/J genes and CDR3 were assigned using IMGT germline references. Reads were removed for weak V/J assignments (E-value above 1e-6), missing CDR3, stop codons, out-of-frame junctions, or ambiguous translated residues. A V3J clonotype was defined by an identical inferred V gene, J gene, and CDR3 amino acid sequence. The percentage overlap between two repertoires was calculated by dividing the number of shared unique clonotypes by the size of the smaller repertoire. RTK rarefaction, the Chao1 estimator, and Recon v2.1 estimates of unobserved clonotypes were used to assess repertoire richness. Generation probabilities were computed with OLGA for all TCRbeta clonotypes obtained by the gDNA method from several donors. TCRdb carries this immuneACCESS record with in-frame sequences only. Its versions omit some clonotypes, under half of them owing to an unresolved V gene in the studies checked, with the rest unexplained. The V and J calls and clone size come from that table; D and trimming were worked out from the DNA. Across this sample there are 400,000 or so clones, with about 96% seen only once. The ten largest clones represent approximately 0.32% of the sample.

The donors were healthy, HIV-negative adults with no recently reported acute infections or vaccinations. Every donor was a Caucasian adult residing in Nashville, Tennessee, USA. CD8 memory samples consisted of magnetically selected CD45RO+ cells combined with CCR7-negative CD45RA+ effector memory (TemRA) cells. After blood collection by leukapheresis, PBMCs were isolated using Ficoll-Histopaque density gradient centrifugation and then cryopreserved in the vapor phase of liquid nitrogen. Purity and quantity of every magnetically sorted T cell population were checked by analytical flow cytometry. From each sorted fraction, genomic DNA was isolated and quantified by UV absorbance on a Nanodrop 2000c. V ends up 7 bases short and J 2 bases short, with an unmatched junction base count of 15. Looking up the germline V gene yields CDR1 SQVTM and CDR2 ANQGSEA. Including the terminal cysteine and phenylalanine, the CDR3 comprises 16 residues. The DNA shown is the 48-base CDR3, in frame from base 1.

Concerning this clone: Its antigen is unknown. Per-nucleotide qualities are absent, and no much larger clonotype sits a single base away.

The sequence came from a man aged 30-40 years in good health. The sample consisted of memory CD8+ T cells sorted from blood. The cell subset or site label of this sample denotes: CD45RO+ cells pooled with CCR7-negative TemRA cells. The chain was built from TRBV29-1 and TRBJ2-7, with 9 junctional bases fitting TRBD2. The DNA sequence follows: TGCAGCGCTGGTGATGGGCCTAGCGGGGTCACCTACGAGCAGTACTTC. This translates into CSAGDGPSGVTYEQYF.